The following is a T cell receptor beta chain sequence with its context. This CDR3 region has 16 residues. Germline V gene lookup returns CDR1 SGHNT and CDR2 YENEEA. With 5 bases removed from V and 0 bases from J, the gap between germline ends came to 13 bases. Method: immunoSEQ multiplex PCR; TCRdb's copy keeps in-frame clones and lacks some. The data contain about 150,000 clones, about 82% of them singletons. This sample is part of a study of cytomegalovirus exposure and HLA in healthy donors. The V call is TRBV11-3, the J call TRBJ1-4; D gene ambiguous. Sequenced input: PBMCs. The sequence was obtained from a human donor in good health. Written as DNA, the CDR3 is TGTGCCAGCAGCCCCCCCAGAGGAACAACTAATGAAAAACTGTTTTTT. Residues: CASSPPRGTTNEKLFF.